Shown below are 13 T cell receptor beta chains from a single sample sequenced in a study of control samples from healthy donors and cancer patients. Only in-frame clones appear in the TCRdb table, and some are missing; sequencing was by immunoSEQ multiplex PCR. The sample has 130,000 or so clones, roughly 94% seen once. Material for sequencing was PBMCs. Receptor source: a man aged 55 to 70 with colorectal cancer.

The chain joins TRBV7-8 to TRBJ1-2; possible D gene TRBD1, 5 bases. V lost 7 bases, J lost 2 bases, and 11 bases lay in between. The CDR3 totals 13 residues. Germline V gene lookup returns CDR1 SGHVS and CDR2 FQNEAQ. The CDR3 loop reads CASNQGGNYGYTF. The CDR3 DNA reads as TGTGCCAGCAATCAGGGAGGCAACTATGGCTACACCTTC. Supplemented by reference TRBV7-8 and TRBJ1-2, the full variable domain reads GAGVSQSPRYKVAKRGQDVALRCDPISGHVSLFWYQQALGQGPEFLTYFQNEAQLDKSGLPSDRFFAERPEGSVSTLKIQRTQQEDSAVYLCASNQGGNYGYTFGSGTRLTVV.

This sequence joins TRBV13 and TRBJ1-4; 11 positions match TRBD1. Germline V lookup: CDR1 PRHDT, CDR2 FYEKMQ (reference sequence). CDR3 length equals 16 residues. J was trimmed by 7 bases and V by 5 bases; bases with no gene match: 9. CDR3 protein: CASSLFRDRGSEKLFF. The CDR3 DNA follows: TGTGCCAGCAGCCTATTCCGGGACAGGGGGAGTGAAAAACTGTTTTTT.

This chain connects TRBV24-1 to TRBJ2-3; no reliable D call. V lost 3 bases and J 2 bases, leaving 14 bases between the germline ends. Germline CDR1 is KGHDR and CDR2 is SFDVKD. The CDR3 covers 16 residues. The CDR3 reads CATSDDTFGDTDTQYF. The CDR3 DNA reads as TGTGCCACCAGTGATGATACTTTTGGGGACACAGATACGCAGTATTTT.

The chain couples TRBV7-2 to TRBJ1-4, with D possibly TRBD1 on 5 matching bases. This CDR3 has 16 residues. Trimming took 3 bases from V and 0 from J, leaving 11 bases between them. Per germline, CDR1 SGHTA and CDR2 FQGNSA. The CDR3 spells CASSFFSGTTNEKLFF. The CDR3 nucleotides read TGTGCCAGCAGCTTCTTTTCAGGGACAACTAATGAAAAACTGTTTTTT.

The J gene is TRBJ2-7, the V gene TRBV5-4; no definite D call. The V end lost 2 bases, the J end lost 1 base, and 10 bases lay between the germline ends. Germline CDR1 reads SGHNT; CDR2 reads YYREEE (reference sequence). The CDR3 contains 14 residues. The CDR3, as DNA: TGTGCCAGCAGCTTCCGAGACACATCCTACGAGCAGTACTTC. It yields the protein CASSFRDTSYEQYF.

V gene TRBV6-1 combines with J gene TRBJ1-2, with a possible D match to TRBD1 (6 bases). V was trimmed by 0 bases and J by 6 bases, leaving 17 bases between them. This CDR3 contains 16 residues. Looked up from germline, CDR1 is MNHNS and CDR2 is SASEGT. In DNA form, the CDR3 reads TGTGCCAGCAGTGAAGCAGGGGGGAATACAGGCCATGGCTACACCTTC. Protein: CASSEAGGNTGHGYTF.

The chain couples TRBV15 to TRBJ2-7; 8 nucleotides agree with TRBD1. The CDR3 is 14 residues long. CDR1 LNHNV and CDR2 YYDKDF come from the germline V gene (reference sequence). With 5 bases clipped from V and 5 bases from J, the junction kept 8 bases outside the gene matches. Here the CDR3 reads CATSREGQDHEQYF. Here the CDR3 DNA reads TGTGCCACCAGCCGTGAGGGACAGGACCACGAGCAGTACTTC. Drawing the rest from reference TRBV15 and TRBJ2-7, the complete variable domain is DAMVIQNPRYQVTQFGKPVTLSCSQTLNHNVMYWYQQKSSQAPKLLFHYYDKDFNNEADTPDNFQSRRPNTSFCFLDIRSPGLGDTAMYLCATSREGQDHEQYFGPGTRLTVT.

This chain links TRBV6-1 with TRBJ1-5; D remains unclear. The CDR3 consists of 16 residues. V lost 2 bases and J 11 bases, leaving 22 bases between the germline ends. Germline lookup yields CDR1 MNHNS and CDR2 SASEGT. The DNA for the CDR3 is TGTGCCAGCAGTGAATCCTTGACGGACCTCTTTGGAGCCCAGCATTTT. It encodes CASSESLTDLFGAQHF.

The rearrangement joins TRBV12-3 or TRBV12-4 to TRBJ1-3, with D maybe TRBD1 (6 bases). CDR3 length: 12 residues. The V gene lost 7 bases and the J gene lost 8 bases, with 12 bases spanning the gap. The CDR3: CASTLPGDTIYF. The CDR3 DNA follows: TGTGCCAGCACCCTGCCAGGGGACACCATATATTTT.

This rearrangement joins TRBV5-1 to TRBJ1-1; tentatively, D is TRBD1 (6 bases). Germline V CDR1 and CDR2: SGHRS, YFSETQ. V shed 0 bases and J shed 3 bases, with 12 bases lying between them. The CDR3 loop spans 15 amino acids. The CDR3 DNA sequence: TGCGCCAGCAGCTTGGATCACAGGGAGGACACTGAAGCTTTCTTT. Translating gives CASSLDHREDTEAFF.

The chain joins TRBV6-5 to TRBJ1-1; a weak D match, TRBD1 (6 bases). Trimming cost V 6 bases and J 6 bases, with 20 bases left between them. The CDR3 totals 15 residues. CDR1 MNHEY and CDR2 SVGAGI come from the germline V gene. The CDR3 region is CASRINQGSRAEAFF. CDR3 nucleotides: TGTGCCAGCAGAATTAACCAGGGGAGTAGAGCTGAAGCTTTCTTT.

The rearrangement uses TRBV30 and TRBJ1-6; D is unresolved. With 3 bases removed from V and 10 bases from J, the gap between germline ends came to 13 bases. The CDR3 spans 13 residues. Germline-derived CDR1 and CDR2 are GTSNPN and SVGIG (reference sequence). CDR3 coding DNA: TGTGCCTGGAGGACGCCCCCCGGGTCACCCCTCCACTTT. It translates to CAWRTPPGSPLHF.

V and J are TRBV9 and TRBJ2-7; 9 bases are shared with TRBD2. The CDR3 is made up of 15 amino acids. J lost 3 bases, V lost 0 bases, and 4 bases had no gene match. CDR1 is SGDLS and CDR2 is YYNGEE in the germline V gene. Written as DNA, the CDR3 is TGTGCCAGCAGCGTAGGGACTAGCGACCTCTACGAGCAGTACTTC. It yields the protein CASSVGTSDLYEQYF.